This T cell receptor beta chain was sequenced in a study of OX40 agonist ivuxolimab in advanced cancers. Study-wide background: Across the patients, intravenous ivuxolimab was delivered every 2 weeks at 0.01 to 10 mg/kg. Prior therapy, whether anti-PD-1, anti-PD-L1 or anti-CTLA-4, was allowed, and 40% had some. Study-level findings and limits: Both blood CD4+ and CD8+ T cells showed clonal growth by week 6 at 0.1 to 3.0 mg/kg.

The CDR3 is 14 amino acids. The ends were cut back, 6 bases at V and 10 bases at J, with 17 bases in the middle. Germline lookup yields CDR1 SGDLS and CDR2 YYNGEE. Method: immunoSEQ multiplex PCR; TCRdb's copy keeps in-frame clones and lacks some. The table lists just under 85,000 clones, about 88% of them singletons. As regards this clone: The antigen is not known.

Enrollment shut out patients with autoimmune disease history or systemic immunosuppression. This chain joins TRBV9 and TRBJ1-6; D is uncertain. The TCR sequence derives from an adult with an advanced solid tumor such as melanoma, head and neck, liver or kidney cancer. The starting material was CD4+ or CD8+ T cells sorted from blood, obtained in a trial of the OX40 agonist ivuxolimab. CDR3: CASTSPRQLSPLHF. CDR3 sequence (DNA): TGTGCCAGCACATCCCCCAGGCAACTGTCACCCCTCCACTTT. The full variable domain, its missing parts supplied by reference TRBV9 and TRBJ1-6, is DSGVTQTPKHLITATGQRVTLRCSPRSGDLSVYWYQQSLDQGLQFLIQYYNGEERAKGNILERFSAQQFPDLHSELNLSSLELGDSALYFCASTSPRQLSPLHFGNGTRLTVT.